The 16 T cell receptor beta chains below all came from one sample that was sequenced in a study of monozygotic twins with inflammatory bowel disease. Reprocessing the 5' RACE reads, TCRdb reports a single entry for every CDR3 protein and omits DNA. The clone table shows about 110,000 distinct CDR3 sequences, with the ten largest holding roughly 12%. The specimen was blood. These receptor sequences come from a human donor with ulcerative colitis or Crohn's disease, or a healthy co-twin of an affected twin (not recorded which).

The V and J genes are TRBV3-1 and TRBJ1-1; TCRdb calls TRBD1, which cannot be checked without DNA. Germline V lookup: CDR1 LGHDT, CDR2 YNNKEL (reference sequence). The CDR3 totals 16 residues. The CDR3 loop reads CASSPGQLRRVAEAFF.

V usage is TRBV20-1 and J usage is TRBJ2-2; TCRdb's D call, TRBD2, is unchecked because there is no DNA. The germline V gene encodes CDR1 DFQATT and CDR2 SNEGSKA (reference sequence). The CDR3 contains 14 residues. The CDR3 loop reads CSARELAVTGELFF.

The CDR3 reads CASSPTGTSGRAGETQYF. This rearrangement joins TRBV13 to TRBJ2-5; TCRdb's D call of TRBD2 is untestable without DNA. The CDR3 contains 18 residues. CDR1 PRHDT and CDR2 FYEKMQ come from the germline V gene (reference sequence).

This chain connects TRBV20-1 to TRBJ2-3; TCRdb indicates TRBD2, and absent DNA this call remains unverified. CDR1 and CDR2 from the germline V gene are DFQATT and SNEGSKA (reference sequence). The CDR3 is 13 residues long. The CDR3 here is CRGGTAGTDTQYF.

This sequence joins TRBV28 and TRBJ1-5; with no DNA, the TCRdb D assignment of TRBD1 cannot be verified. This CDR3 contains 14 residues. The germline CDR1 and CDR2 sequences are MDHEN and SYDVKM. The chain's CDR3 is CASSLFEGEQPQHF.

This chain connects TRBV29-1 to TRBJ1-2; as DNA is missing, the TRBD1 call by TCRdb cannot be tested. Germline loops: CDR1 SQVTM, CDR2 ANQGSEA. CDR3 length: 14 amino acids. The CDR3 protein is CSGNTGGPNYGYTF. The variable domain in full, completed from reference TRBV29-1 and TRBJ1-2, reads SAVISQKPSRDICQRGTSLTIQCQVDSQVTMMFWYRQQPGQSLTLIATANQGSEATYESGFVIDKFPISRPNLTFSTLTVSNMSPEDSSIYLCSGNTGGPNYGYTFGSGTRLTVV.

J is TRBJ2-5 and V is TRBV5-1; TCRdb outputs TRBD2, but without DNA this stays unchecked. The CDR3 covers 15 residues. The germline V gene has CDR1 SGHRS and CDR2 YFSETQ. The CDR3: CASSLETSTQETQYF.

This chain uses TRBV19 with TRBJ2-3; TCRdb calls TRBD1, which cannot be checked without DNA. Germline CDR1 and CDR2: LNHDA and SQIVND (reference sequence). There are 15 residues in the CDR3. The CDR3 region is CASSKLGTSSDTQYF.

The CDR3 spells CASSLDGLNGELFF. This rearrangement joins TRBV7-9 to TRBJ2-2; TCRdb names TRBD2, which stays unverified in the absence of DNA. Germline V gene data show CDR1 as SEHNR and CDR2 as FQNEAQ (reference sequence). This CDR3 has 14 residues. Filled out from reference TRBV7-9 and TRBJ2-2, the complete variable domain reads DTGVSQNPRHKITKRGQNVTFRCDPISEHNRLYWYRQTLGQGPEFLTYFQNEAQLEKSRLLSDRFSAERPKGSFSTLEIQRTEQGDSAMYLCASSLDGLNGELFFGEGSRLTVL.

This rearrangement joins TRBV28 to TRBJ2-1. The CDR3 contains 16 residues. Per germline, CDR1 MDHEN and CDR2 SYDVKM. CDR3 region: CASSFSSTYSYNEQFF.

The chain has TRBV9 and TRBJ1-6. The CDR3 has 12 amino acids. Germline CDR1 SGDLS, CDR2 YYNGEE. CDR3 in amino acids: CASSVPDSPLHF.

The chain combines TRBV2 with TRBJ2-1; TCRdb proposes TRBD2, but this gene call is untestable without DNA. The germline gives CDR1 SNHLY, CDR2 FYNNEI. This CDR3 comprises 17 residues. CDR3 sequence reads: CASSGDVRGAFYNEQFF.

J is TRBJ2-7 and V is TRBV7-9. The V gene's germline CDR1 is SEHNR and CDR2 FQNEAQ (reference sequence). The CDR3 loop spans 11 amino acids. The CDR3 spells CASSRSDEQYF.

J is TRBJ1-2 and V is TRBV6-2 or TRBV6-3; TCRdb proposes TRBD1, but this gene call is untestable without DNA. The CDR3 is made up of 13 amino acids. Germline lookup yields CDR1 MNHEY and CDR2 SVGEGT. This CDR3 is CASNSGGRAGYTF.

The rearrangement links TRBV3-1 to TRBJ2-3; checking the TCRdb D call of TRBD1 is not possible without DNA. Germline-derived CDR1 and CDR2 are LGHDT and YNNKEL (reference sequence). The CDR3 loop spans 17 amino acids. The chain's CDR3 is CASSQVWEQGRGDTQYF.

The chain combines TRBV5-1 with TRBJ2-2; checking the TCRdb D call of TRBD1 is not possible without DNA. Germline V CDR1 and CDR2: SGHRS, YFSETQ. This CDR3 contains 14 residues. The CDR3 sequence: CAGRTGSNTGELFF.